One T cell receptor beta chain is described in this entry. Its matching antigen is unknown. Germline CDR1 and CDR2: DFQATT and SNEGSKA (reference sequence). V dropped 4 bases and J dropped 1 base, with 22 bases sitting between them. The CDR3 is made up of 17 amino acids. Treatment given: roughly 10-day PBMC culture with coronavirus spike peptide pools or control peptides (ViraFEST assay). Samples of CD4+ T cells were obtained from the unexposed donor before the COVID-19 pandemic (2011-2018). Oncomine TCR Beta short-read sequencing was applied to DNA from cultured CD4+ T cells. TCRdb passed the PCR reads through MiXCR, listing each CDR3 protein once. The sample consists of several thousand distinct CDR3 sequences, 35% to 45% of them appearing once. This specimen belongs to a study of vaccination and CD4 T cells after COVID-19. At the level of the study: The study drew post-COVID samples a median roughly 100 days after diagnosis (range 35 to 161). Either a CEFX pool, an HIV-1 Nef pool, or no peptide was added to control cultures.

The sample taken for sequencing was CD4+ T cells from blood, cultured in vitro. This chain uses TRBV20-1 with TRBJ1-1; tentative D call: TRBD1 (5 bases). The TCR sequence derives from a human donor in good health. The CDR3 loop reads CSAKVLGQGLRNTEAFF. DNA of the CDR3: TGCAGTGCTAAGGTTTTGGGGCAGGGATTAAGGAACACTGAAGCTTTCTTT.